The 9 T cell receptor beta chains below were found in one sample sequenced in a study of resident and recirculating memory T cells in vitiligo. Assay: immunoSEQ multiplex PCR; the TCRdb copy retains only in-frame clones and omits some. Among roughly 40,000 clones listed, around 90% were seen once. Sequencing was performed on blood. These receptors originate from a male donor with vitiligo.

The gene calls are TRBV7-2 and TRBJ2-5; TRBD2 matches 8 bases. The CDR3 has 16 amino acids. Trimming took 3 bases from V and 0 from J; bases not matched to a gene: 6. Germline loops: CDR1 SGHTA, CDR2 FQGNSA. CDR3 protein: CASSFFSRGDQETQYF. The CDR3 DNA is TGTGCCAGCAGCTTCTTTTCGCGGGGGGACCAAGAGACCCAGTACTTC.

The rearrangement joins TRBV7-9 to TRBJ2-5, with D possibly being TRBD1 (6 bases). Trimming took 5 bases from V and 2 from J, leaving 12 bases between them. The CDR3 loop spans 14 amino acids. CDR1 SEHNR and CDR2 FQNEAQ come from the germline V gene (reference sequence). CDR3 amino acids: CASSLRDIQETQYF. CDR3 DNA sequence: TGTGCCAGCAGCCTCCGGGACATACAAGAGACCCAGTACTTC.

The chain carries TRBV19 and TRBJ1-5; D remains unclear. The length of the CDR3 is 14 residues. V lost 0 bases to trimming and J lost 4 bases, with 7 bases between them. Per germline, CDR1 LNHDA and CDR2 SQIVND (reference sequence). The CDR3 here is CASSIDLRNQPQHF. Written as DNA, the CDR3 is TGTGCCAGTAGTATAGATCTCCGGAATCAGCCCCAGCATTTT.

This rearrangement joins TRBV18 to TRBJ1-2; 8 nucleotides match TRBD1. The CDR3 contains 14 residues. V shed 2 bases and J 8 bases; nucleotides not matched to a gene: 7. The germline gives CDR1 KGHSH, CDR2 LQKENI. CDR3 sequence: CASSPSQGAHGYTF. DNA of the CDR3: TGTGCCAGCTCACCATCTCAGGGGGCGCACGGCTACACCTTC.

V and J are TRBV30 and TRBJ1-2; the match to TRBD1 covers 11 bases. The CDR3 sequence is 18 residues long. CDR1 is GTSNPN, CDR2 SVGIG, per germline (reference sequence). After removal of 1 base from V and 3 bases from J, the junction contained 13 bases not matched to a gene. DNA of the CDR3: TGTGCCTGGAGTGGTCGGGGGACAGGGGGTATTGTGGACTATGGCTACACCTTC. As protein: CAWSGRGTGGIVDYGYTF.

This CDR3 reads CASSPLAGETDTQYF. The CDR3 coding sequence is TGTGCCAGCAGCCCACTAGCGGGGGAGACAGATACGCAGTATTTT. The genes are TRBV4-2 and TRBJ2-3; 11 bases agree with TRBD2. Germline-derived CDR1 and CDR2 are LGHNA and YNFKEQ. V lost 4 bases to trimming and J lost 3 bases; unmatched junction nucleotides: 3. The CDR3 sequence is 15 residues long.

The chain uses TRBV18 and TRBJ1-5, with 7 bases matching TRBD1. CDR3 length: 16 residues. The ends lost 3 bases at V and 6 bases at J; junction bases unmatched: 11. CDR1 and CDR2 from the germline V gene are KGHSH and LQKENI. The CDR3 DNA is TGTGCCAGCTCACCGCAGGACAGGCTCGCGAGTCAGCCCCAGCATTTT. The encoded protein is CASSPQDRLASQPQHF. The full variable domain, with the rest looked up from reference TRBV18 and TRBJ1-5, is NAGVMQNPRHLVRRRGQEARLRCSPMKGHSHVYWYRQLPEEGLKFMVYLQKENIIDESGMPKERFSAEFPKEGPSILRIQQVVRGDSAAYFCASSPQDRLASQPQHFGDGTRLSIL.

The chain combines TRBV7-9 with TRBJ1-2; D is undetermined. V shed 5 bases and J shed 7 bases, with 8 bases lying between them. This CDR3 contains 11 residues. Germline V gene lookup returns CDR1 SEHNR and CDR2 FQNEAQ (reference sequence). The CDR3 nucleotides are TGTGCCAGCAGCACTATAGTTGGCTACACCTTC. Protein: CASSTIVGYTF.

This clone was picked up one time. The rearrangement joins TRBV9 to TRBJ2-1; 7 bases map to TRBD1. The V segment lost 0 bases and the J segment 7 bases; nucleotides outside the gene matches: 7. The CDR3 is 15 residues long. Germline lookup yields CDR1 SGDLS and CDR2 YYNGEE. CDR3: CASSVEAVRGNEQFF. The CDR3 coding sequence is TGTGCCAGCAGCGTAGAAGCGGTCAGGGGGAATGAGCAGTTCTTC.